This T cell receptor beta chain was obtained from a study of control samples from healthy donors and cancer patients. The table came from immunoSEQ multiplex PCR; TCRdb's copy has only in-frame clones and leaves some out. The sample comprises roughly 150,000 clones, about nine tenths of which are singletons, and around 4.9% rests with the top ten. Trimming cost V 0 bases and J 6 bases, with 10 bases left between them. Germline lookup yields CDR1 SGHRS and CDR2 YFSETQ. CDR3 length: 15 amino acids. This TCR derives from a man aged 30-40 years in good health. This chain uses TRBV5-1 with TRBJ1-6; D unclear. The sequenced material came from blood. In DNA, the CDR3 is TGCGCCAGCAGCTTGGCCGTAACAGCTAATTCACCCCTCCACTTT. Its protein is CASSLAVTANSPLHF. Complete variable domain (other parts from reference TRBV5-1 and TRBJ1-6): KAGVTQTPRYLIKTRGQQVTLSCSPISGHRSVSWYQQTPGQGLQFLFEYFSETQRNKGNFPGRFSGRQFSNSRSEMNVSTLELGDSALYLCASSLAVTANSPLHFGNGTRLTVT.